This record concerns one T cell receptor (beta chain) sequence. This clonotype has a count of ten or more. The clone's antigen remains unknown. Base quality data are lacking; no much larger clone is found one base away. The germline V gene encodes CDR1 SGHTA and CDR2 FQGTGA. For this chain, trimming is 3 bases at the V end and 6 bases at the J end, and the number of junction bases without a gene match is 2. Inclusive of the bounding cysteine and phenylalanine, the CDR3 is 13 residues long. Only the CDR3 part of the read is kept: 39 bases, read in frame from the first base. This sample was taken from a study of T cells in Graves' hyperthyroidism and ophthalmopathy (dated by TCRdb to between 2019 and 2020). Background for the entire study: Peripheral blood was sampled at the time of initial diagnosis, prior to any treatment. To identify TCR V-J signatures that set the groups apart, the researchers used a discovery cohort of 100 patients, made up of 43 with Graves' ophthalmopathy and about 55 with stable Graves' hyperthyroidism. An independent validation cohort of fewer than 20 hyperthyroidism patients and 17 patients who later progressed to ophthalmopathy tested prospective prediction of ophthalmopathy. The roughly 100 discovery patients were randomly divided into training and test sets at a 7:3 ratio. In more than 5 Graves' hyperthyroidism patients, the study also compared T-cell repertoires from thyroid tissue with T-cell repertoires from blood. Following sampling, methimazole starting at 30 mg daily was given to hyperthyroidism patients, and high-dose intravenous methylprednisolone was given to ophthalmopathy patients. The paper reports TCR Vbeta CDR3 sequencing of some 140 peripheral blood samples: under 45 ophthalmopathy, under 80 hyperthyroidism and approximately 17 progressor patients. Broader findings and caveats from the paper: Sample size was not statistically predetermined, and blinding of investigators to group allocation was not performed. Ophthalmopathy was separated from stable hyperthyroidism by a 13 V-J signature model, with roughly 88% sensitivity and about 81% specificity obtained in cross-validation and 80%/75% obtained in testing. In validation, progression to ophthalmopathy was predicted by the model with almost 71% sensitivity and roughly 76% specificity, a median of roughly six months before onset. Most expanded thyroid clonotypes (frequency above 0.001) were also detected in blood, suggesting blood repertoires may reflect thyroid immune responses.

Graves' hyperthyroidism was defined as stable when no progression to ophthalmopathy occurred over 18 months of follow-up. Hyperthyroidism patients were aged 18 to 65 years and newly diagnosed, with disease duration of less than 2 months. Any patient with an uncontrolled infection, another autoimmune disease, pregnancy or lactation was excluded. Diagnoses relied on clinical symptoms, serum thyroxine and TRAb, thyroid ultrasound and orbital computed tomography. PBMCs were separated from approximately 10 ml of fresh peripheral blood using Ficoll-Paque density gradient centrifugation. Total RNA was extracted with Trizol reagent, and quality was checked on an Agilent 2100 Bioanalyzer. The TCR beta CDR3 regions were amplified from RNA transcripts. For the first round of RT-PCR on the TCR CDR3, the HTBI primer set was used together with the Qiagen OneStep RT-PCR kit. The libraries were constructed in a second round of multiplex PCR and then size-selected and purified. The libraries were sequenced on an Illumina HiSeq2000 using paired-end 100 bp reads. The authors' analysis ran thus. Raw data were processed with SOAPnuke, discarding reads with adapters, uncalled bases, mean Phred below 15, or no exact constant-primer or identifier match. COPE v1.2.5 was used to merge the high-quality paired reads, and each unique nucleotide sequence was defined as a clonotype. MiTCR v1.1 was used to align the clonotypes against IMGT TRBV, TRBD and TRBJ reference segments. Only V-J combinations with frequency above 0.0001, covering 99.2% of repertoires, were analysed. A TCS score was defined as the ratio between F50 (clonal expansion) and ExV (chaos), using BLOSUM62-based TCRdist between CDR3 peptides within each V-J. Welch's t-statistics and random forest reduced around 550 V-J features to 10 to 15, which were used in a naive Bayes classifier (R e1071). Through fastp at Q25 and MiXCR, TCRdb rebuilt clones from the public reads, retaining in-frame beta chains. When rows share a CDR3 protein, they turn into one entry using the most common DNA and genes. V and J calls and clone size were set by TCRdb, not the authors. This sample is represented by about 340,000 distinct CDR3 sequences; approximately 22% of them were singletons. Less than 65% of the sample belongs to the ten largest clones.

The sequence derives from a woman aged 45-60 years with Graves' hyperthyroidism. The sequenced sample consisted of blood. The chain is assembled from TRBV7-3 and TRBJ2-3, with 8 central nucleotides matching TRBD1. The DNA sequence is TGTGCCAGCAGCTTGACAGGGGTCGATACGCAGTATTTT. Translated, this is CASSLTGVDTQYF.